This entry features one T cell receptor (beta chain) sequence. This entry comes from a study of blood T cell repertoires in COVID-19. The CDR3 runs 14 residues. Per the germline V gene, CDR1 is LNHDA and CDR2 is SQIVND (reference sequence). V lost 4 bases and J lost 2, with 12 bases in between. TCRdb's copy holds only in-frame clones and misses some; the assay was immunoSEQ multiplex PCR. The sample carries 61,000 or so clones, more than 60% recorded once. The source of this sequence is a woman in her seventies with acute or convalescent COVID-19. Sequenced sample: peripheral blood. V usage is TRBV19 and J usage is TRBJ2-7, with D tentatively TRBD2 (6 bases). The CDR3 is CASSNPTRPYEQYF. The CDR3 region has the DNA TGTGCCAGTAGTAACCCGACTAGACCCTACGAGCAGTACTTC.